The entry that follows covers one T cell receptor beta chain sequence. No antigen is known for it. Germline V gene sequence: CDR1 LNHDA, CDR2 SQIVND (reference sequence). The CDR3 has 12 residues. V lost 4 bases and J 9 bases, leaving 10 bases between the germline ends. The source of the sample is a study of T cell responses to AZD1222 COVID-19 vaccine. The method was immunoSEQ multiplex PCR; TCRdb's version includes in-frame clones alone and lacks a portion of them. The sample consists of more than 150,000 clones, 85% to 90% of them appearing once. Study conclusions and caveats: Seropositive status at baseline applied to only a handful of AZD1222 recipients. Across the whole spike, CD4 TCRs peaked at regions 160-218 and 743-854. Mostly white British, mostly female donors; authors suggested clonal diversity may be underestimated. None of the repertoires were sampled until the peak T cell response had passed.

This receptor was taken from an adult in good health. The chain has TRBV19 and TRBJ2-1, with D unresolved. The source material was peripheral blood, sampled on day 0 of AZD1222 vaccination. CDR3 residues: CASSTTGGEQFF. CDR3 nucleotide sequence: TGTGCCAGTAGTACAACTGGCGGTGAGCAGTTCTTC.